A selection of T cell receptor beta chains follows, all from one sample in a study of T cell responses to AZD1222 COVID-19 vaccine. TCRdb's table, derived via immunoSEQ multiplex PCR, lists solely in-frame clones and lacks some. The data show about 76,000 clones, about three quarters seen once. The specimen was peripheral blood, collected 28 days after the second dose of the MenACWY control vaccine. The source is an adult who received the MenACWY meningococcal vaccine as a control. Both conserved end residues are part of each CDR3. The order of the fields is J gene, D gene, V gene, clone size, CDR3 protein, CDR3 DNA. A D gene is named only where the DNA matches it firmly. Clone sizes are given selectively: once, few, many, or a class where the clone is expanded.

>TRBJ1-2|NA|TRBV28|NA
CASTLHHVSNYGYTF
TGTGCCAGCACTTTACACCACGTTTCTAACTATGGCTACACCTTC
>TRBJ1-1|NA|TRBV5-1|NA
CASSLGRRDEAFF
TGCGCCAGCAGTCTGGGCAGGCGGGATGAAGCTTTCTTT
>TRBJ1-6|NA|TRBV6-5|once
CASRREIWTPLHF
TGTGCCAGCAGGAGGGAAATTTGGACACCCCTCCACTTT
>TRBJ1-5|NA|TRBV28|NA
CASRPGSGNQPQHF
TGTGCCAGCAGGCCGGGCTCAGGCAATCAGCCCCAGCATTTT
>TRBJ1-5|TRBD1|TRBV6-6|NA
CASLDRGDQPQHF
TGTGCCAGCCTGGACAGGGGTGATCAGCCCCAGCATTTT
>TRBJ2-7|TRBD1|TRBV13|NA
CASSFGTGLAEQYF
TGTGCCAGCAGCTTTGGGACAGGGTTGGCCGAGCAGTACTTC
>TRBJ1-6|TRBD1|TRBV7-9|NA
CASSVDRGNSPLHF
TGTGCCAGCAGCGTTGACAGGGGGAATTCACCCCTCCACTTT
>TRBJ1-6|NA|TRBV12-3/TRBV12-4|NA
CATRLYNSPLHF
TGTGCCACCCGACTGTATAATTCACCCCTCCACTTT
>TRBJ2-3|NA|TRBV7-8|once
CASSPRLMKNTDTQYF
TGTGCCAGCAGCCCCCGACTGATGAAAAACACAGATACGCAGTATTTT
>TRBJ2-7|NA|TRBV3-1/TRBV3-2|NA
CASSQISGMDEQYF
TGTGCCAGCAGCCAAATTTCAGGGATGGACGAGCAGTACTTC
>TRBJ2-1|TRBD2|TRBV5-1|many
CASSRTSGGYNEQFF
TGCGCCAGCAGCCGAACTAGCGGGGGTTACAATGAGCAGTTCTTC
>TRBJ1-5|NA|TRBV30|NA
CAWSVNSNQPQHF
TGTGCCTGGAGTGTGAATAGCAATCAGCCCCAGCATTTT
>TRBJ2-1|TRBD1|TRBV5-1|NA
CASSLRTGGHEQFF
TGCGCCAGCAGCCTCCGGACAGGGGGACATGAGCAGTTCTTC
>TRBJ2-2|TRBD1|TRBV6-6|NA
CASRTGYTGELFF
TGTGCCAGCAGGACAGGGTACACCGGGGAGCTGTTTTTT
>TRBJ1-4|NA|TRBV25-1|NA
CASSDWGREKLFF
TGTGCCAGCAGTGATTGGGGGCGTGAAAAACTGTTTTTT
>TRBJ2-5|TRBD2|TRBV25-1|NA
CASSVGTSGRVRETQYF
TGTGCCAGCAGTGTCGGTACTAGCGGGAGGGTTCGAGAGACCCAGTACTTC
>TRBJ2-1|TRBD2|TRBV19|few
CASSPLAGGPVHEQFF
TGTGCCAGTAGTCCTTTAGCGGGAGGGCCGGTCCATGAGCAGTTCTTC
>TRBJ2-5|TRBD2|TRBV3-1/TRBV3-2|NA
CASSSSGRGTQYF
TGTGCCAGCAGCTCTAGCGGGAGAGGGACCCAGTACTTC
>TRBJ1-1|TRBD1|TRBV19|NA
CASSTGGKEAFF
TGTGCCAGTAGTACAGGGGGCAAAGAAGCTTTCTTT
>TRBJ1-2|TRBD1|TRBV19|NA
CASRNRGPLYGYTF
TGTGCCAGTAGGAACAGGGGGCCCCTCTATGGCTACACCTTC
>TRBJ1-3|NA|TRBV2|NA
CASSETGNTIYF
TGTGCCAGCAGTGAGACCGGAAACACCATATATTTT
>TRBJ1-4|TRBD1|TRBV5-5|NA
CASSTGTGDEKLFF
TGTGCCAGCAGTACCGGGACAGGGGATGAAAAACTGTTTTTT
>TRBJ2-5|NA|TRBV19|NA
CASREGGTQYF
TGTGCCAGTAGAGAGGGGGGGACCCAGTACTTC
>TRBJ2-6|NA|TRBV7-3|NA
CASSPGQFGSGANVLTF
TGTGCCAGCAGCCCCGGACAGTTCGGCTCTGGGGCCAACGTCCTGACTTTC
>TRBJ2-3|TRBD2|TRBV5-5|NA
CASRRQIAGDTDTQYF
TGTGCCAGCAGGAGACAAATAGCGGGAGACACAGATACGCAGTATTTT
>TRBJ1-3|NA|TRBV30|NA
CAWSLDLTATLTGNTIYF
TGTGCCTGGAGCTTAGATTTGACAGCTACCCTTACTGGAAACACCATATATTTT
>TRBJ2-1|NA|TRBV9|NA
CASSVATVNEQFF
TGTGCCAGCAGCGTAGCGACAGTCAATGAGCAGTTCTTC
>TRBJ1-1|NA|TRBV7-9|NA
CASSPPKGNTEAFF
TGTGCCAGCAGCCCCCCCAAGGGTAACACTGAAGCTTTCTTT
>TRBJ1-3|TRBD1|TRBV6-5|NA
CASSPLTGGSNTIYF
TGTGCCAGCAGTCCACTGACAGGGGGGAGTAACACCATATATTTT